Reported below is one T cell receptor beta chain. No cognate antigen has been identified for it. No base quality information exists; no much larger clone differs at one position. One collaborating source in Seattle enrolled patients during active infection and followed them longitudinally through the course of disease. Whole blood was collected in K2EDTA tubes by collaborating institutions according to the institutions' own protocols. For TCRbeta analysis, collaborator samples were shipped as frozen whole blood, as isolated PBMCs, or as DNA extracted from either sample type. The data stem from a study of blood T cell repertoires in COVID-19 (dated by TCRdb to the early 2020s). Study-wide context: Samples from collaborators originated in the United States, Italy and Spain and spanned both the acute and convalescent phases of COVID-19. The prospective study material was composed of cDNA or gDNA derived from T cells, B-cell-depleted T cells, or PBMCs. The dataset comprised deeply sampled blood TCRbeta repertoires from subjects exposed to, actively infected with, or recovered from COVID-19. A freely available public database, intended as a resource for researchers studying the immune response to SARS-CoV-2, is where the repertoires were released. Samples came from the ongoing ImmuneRACE study (first 160 participants) plus 1,254 subjects from 6 global collaborators. Nearly every sample came with metadata listing a de-identified subject ID, COVID-19 status, age in years and sex. Where HLA class I and class II types were available, the types were taken from metadata supplied by the sample provider, not from assay-based typing.

The study at large found these results: The quantity of clinical and demographic metadata differed by source and by participant and was supplied without curation.

CDR1 MNHEY and CDR2 SMNVEV were looked up in the germline V gene (reference sequence). The CDR3 contains 12 residues, cysteine and phenylalanine counted. Of all the DNA, just the CDR3 is kept, 36 bases in frame from base 1. The V end loses 6 bases and the J end loses 6 bases, and a stretch of 11 bases separates them. The immunoSEQ Assay, a bias-controlled multiplex PCR, was used to amplify TCRbeta CDR3 regions from genomic DNA. Per the authors' processing: Within the assay, amplification of reference gene primers was used to estimate how many nucleated cells each sample contained. Sequence reads were collapsed and filtered to measure the absolute abundance of every unique TCRbeta CDR3 rearrangement. For each sample, productive Simpson clonality was calculated as the square root of Simpson's diversity index across productive rearrangements. In TCRdb, the immuneACCESS table is reduced to in-frame sequences with V and J assigned. These tables do not hold every clone; where another copy was compared, an unresolved V gene accounts for under half, and the others remain unexplained. The D gene and trimming were derived from the DNA, and the V and J assignments and clone size from that table. This sample holds 50,000 to 65,000 clones; roughly 84% were observed only once. The biggest ten clones account for 15% to 20% of the sample.

Sequencing was carried out using peripheral blood. The V and J segments used are TRBV27 and TRBJ1-1; the D gene is not confidently resolved. The receptor's source is a man in his sixties with COVID-19, enrolled during active disease. The DNA is as follows: TGTGCCAGCAGGGGTGGCCGGGCTGAAGCTTTCTTT. It specifies CASRGGRAEAFF.